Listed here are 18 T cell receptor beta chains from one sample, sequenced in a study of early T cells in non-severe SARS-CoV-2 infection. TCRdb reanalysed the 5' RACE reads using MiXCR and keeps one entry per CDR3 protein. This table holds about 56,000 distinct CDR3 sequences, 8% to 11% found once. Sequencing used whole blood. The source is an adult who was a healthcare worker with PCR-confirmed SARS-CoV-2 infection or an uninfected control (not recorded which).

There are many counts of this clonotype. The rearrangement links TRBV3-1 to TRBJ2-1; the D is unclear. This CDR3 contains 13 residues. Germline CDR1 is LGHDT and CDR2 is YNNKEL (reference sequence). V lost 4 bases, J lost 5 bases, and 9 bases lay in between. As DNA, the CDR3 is TGTGCCAGCAGCCCCCCTGGGGACAATGAGCAGTTCTTC. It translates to CASSPPGDNEQFF.

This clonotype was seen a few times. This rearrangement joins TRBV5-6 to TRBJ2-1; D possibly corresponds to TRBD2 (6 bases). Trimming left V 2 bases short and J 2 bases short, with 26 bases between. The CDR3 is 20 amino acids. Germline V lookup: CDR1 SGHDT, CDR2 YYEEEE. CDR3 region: CASSFGGSGSSPLAYNEQFF. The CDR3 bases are TGTGCCAGCAGCTTTGGGGGGTCAGGCAGTAGTCCCCTGGCCTACAATGAGCAGTTCTTC.

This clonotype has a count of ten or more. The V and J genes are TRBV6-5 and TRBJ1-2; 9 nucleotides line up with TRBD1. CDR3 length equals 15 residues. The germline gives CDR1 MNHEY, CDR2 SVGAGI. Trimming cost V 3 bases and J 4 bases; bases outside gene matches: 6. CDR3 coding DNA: TGTGCCAGCAGTTATCTAGGGACAGGGTCCTATGGCTACACCTTC. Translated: CASSYLGTGSYGYTF.

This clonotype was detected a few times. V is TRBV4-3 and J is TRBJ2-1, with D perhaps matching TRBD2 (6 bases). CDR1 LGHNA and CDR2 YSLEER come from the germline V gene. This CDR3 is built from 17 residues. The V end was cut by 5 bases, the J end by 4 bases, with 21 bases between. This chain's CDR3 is CASSFGGAEEGYNEQFF. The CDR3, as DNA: TGCGCCAGCAGCTTCGGCGGGGCGGAGGAGGGATACAATGAGCAGTTCTTC.

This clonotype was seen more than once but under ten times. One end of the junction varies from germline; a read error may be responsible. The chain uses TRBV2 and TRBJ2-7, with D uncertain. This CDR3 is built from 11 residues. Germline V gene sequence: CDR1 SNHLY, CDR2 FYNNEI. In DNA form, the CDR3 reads TGTACCAGCATAATTTTTGACGAGCAGTACTTC. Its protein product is CTSIIFDEQYF.

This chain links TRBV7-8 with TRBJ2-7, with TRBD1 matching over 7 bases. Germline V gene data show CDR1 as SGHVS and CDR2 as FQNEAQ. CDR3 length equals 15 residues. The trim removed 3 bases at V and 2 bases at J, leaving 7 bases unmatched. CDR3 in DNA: TGTGCCAGCAGCTTCGAGGACAGGCCCACCTACGAGCAGTACTTC. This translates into CASSFEDRPTYEQYF.

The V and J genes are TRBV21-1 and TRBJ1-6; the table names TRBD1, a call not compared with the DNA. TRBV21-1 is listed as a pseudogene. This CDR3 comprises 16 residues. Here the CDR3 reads CASSKGDRDASSPLHF. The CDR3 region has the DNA TGTGCCAGCAGCAAAGGGGACAGGGATGCGAGCTCACCCCTCCACTTT.

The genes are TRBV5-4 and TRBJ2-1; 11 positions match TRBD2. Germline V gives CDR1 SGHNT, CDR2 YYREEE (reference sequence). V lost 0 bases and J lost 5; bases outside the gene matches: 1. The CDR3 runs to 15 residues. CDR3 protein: CASSLGGLADNEQFF. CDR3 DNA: TGTGCCAGCAGCTTGGGGGGACTAGCGGACAATGAGCAGTTCTTC.

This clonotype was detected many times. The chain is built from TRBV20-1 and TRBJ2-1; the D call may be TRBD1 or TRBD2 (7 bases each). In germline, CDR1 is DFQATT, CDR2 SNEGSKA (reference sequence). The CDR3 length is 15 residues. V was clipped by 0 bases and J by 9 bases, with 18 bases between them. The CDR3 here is CSARDTAGGEVEQFF. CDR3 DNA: TGCAGTGCTAGAGATACGGCAGGGGGGGAGGTTGAGCAGTTCTTC.

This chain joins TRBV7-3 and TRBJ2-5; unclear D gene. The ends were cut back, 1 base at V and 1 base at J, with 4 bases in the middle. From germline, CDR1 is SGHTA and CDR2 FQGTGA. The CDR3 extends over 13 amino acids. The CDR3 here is CASSLSSQETQYF. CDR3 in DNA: TGTGCCAGCAGCTTAAGTAGCCAAGAGACCCAGTACTTC.

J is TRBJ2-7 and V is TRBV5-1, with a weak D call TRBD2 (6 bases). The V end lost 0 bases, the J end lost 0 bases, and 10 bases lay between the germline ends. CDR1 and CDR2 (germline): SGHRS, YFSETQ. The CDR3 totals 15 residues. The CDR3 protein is CASSLEVGGSYEQYF. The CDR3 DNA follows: TGCGCCAGCAGCTTGGAGGTCGGGGGCTCCTACGAGCAGTACTTC.

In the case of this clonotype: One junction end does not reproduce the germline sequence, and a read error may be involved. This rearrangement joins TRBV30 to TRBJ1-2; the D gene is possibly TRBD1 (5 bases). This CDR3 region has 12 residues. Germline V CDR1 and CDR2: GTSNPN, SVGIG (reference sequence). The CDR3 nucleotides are TGTGCCCGGAGCGGCAGGGACTATGGCTACACCTTC. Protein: CARSGRDYGYTF. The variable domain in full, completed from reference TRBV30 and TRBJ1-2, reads SQTIHQWPATLVQPVGSPLSLECTVEGTSNPNLYWYRQAAGRGLQLLFYSVGIGQISSEVPQNLSASRPQDRQFILSSKKLLLSDSGFYLCARSGRDYGYTFGSGTRLTVV.

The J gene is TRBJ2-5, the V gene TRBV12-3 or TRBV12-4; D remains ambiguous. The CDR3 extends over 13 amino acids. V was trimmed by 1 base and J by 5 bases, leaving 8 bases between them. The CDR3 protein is CASSLVVGETQYF. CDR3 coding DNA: TGTGCCAGCAGTTTAGTGGTTGGCGAGACCCAGTACTTC.

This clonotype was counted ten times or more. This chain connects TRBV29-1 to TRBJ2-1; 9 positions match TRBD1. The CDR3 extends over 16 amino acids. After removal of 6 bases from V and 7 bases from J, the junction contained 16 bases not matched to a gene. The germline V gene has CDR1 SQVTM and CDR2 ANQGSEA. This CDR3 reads CSVAPGQGTSKNEQFF. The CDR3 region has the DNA TGCAGCGTCGCTCCGGGACAGGGTACGAGTAAGAATGAGCAGTTCTTC.

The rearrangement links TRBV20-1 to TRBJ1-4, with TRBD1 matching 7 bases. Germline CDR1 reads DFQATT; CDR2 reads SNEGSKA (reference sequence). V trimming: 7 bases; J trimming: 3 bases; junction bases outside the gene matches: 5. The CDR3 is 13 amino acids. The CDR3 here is CSVPGQSNEKLFF. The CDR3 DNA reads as TGCAGTGTCCCGGGACAGTCTAATGAAAAACTGTTTTTT.

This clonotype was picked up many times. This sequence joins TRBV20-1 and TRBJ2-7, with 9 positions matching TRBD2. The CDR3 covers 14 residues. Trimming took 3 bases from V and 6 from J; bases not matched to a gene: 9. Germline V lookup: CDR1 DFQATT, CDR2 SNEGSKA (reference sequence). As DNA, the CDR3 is TGCAGTGCTAGCGGGCGGGAGGGAATTCTCGAGCAGTACTTC. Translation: CSASGREGILEQYF.

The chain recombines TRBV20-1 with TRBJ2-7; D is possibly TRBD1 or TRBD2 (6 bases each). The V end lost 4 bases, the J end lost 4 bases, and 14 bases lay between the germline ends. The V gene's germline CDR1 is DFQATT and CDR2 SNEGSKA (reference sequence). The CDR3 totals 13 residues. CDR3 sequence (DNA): TGCAGTGCTAACGGAAGGGGGGATTACGAGCAGTACTTC. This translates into CSANGRGDYEQYF.

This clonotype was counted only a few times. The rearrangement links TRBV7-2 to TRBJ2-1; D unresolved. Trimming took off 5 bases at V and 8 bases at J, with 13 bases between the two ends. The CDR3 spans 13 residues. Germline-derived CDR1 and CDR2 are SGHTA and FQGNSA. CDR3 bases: TGTGCCAGCAGCCGTCCCCCTGGCTATGAGCAGTTCTTC. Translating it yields CASSRPPGYEQFF.